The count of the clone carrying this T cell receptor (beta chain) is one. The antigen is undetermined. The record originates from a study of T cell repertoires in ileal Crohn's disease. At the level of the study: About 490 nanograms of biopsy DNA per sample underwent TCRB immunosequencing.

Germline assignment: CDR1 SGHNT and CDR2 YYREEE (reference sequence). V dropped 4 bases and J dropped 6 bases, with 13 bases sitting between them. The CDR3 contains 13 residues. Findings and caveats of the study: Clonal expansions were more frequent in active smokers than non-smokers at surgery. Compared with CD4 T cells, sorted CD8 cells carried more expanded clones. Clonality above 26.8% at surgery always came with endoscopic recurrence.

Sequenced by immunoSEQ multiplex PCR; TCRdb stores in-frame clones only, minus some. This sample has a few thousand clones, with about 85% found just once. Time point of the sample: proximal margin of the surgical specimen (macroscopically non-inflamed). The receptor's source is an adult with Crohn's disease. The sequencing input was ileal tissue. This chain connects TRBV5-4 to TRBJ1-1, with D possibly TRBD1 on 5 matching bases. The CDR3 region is CASSGGTRAEAFF. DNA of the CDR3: TGTGCCAGCAGCGGCGGGACGAGGGCTGAAGCTTTCTTT.